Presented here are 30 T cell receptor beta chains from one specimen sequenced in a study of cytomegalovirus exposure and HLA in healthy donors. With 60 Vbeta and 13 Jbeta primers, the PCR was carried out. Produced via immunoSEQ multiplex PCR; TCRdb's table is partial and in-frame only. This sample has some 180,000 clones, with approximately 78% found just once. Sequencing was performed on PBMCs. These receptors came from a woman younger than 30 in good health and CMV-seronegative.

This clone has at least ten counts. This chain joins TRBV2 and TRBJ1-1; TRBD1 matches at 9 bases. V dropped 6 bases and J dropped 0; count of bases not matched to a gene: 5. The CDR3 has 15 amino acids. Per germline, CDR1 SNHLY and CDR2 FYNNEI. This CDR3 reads CASRTGQGMNTEAFF. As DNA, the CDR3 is TGTGCCAGCAGGACGGGACAGGGTATGAACACTGAAGCTTTCTTT. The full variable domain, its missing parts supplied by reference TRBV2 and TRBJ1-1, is EPEVTQTPSHQVTQMGQEVILRCVPISNHLYFYWYRQILGQKVEFLVSFYNNEISEKSEIFDDQFSVERPDGSNFTLKIRSTKLEDSAMYFCASRTGQGMNTEAFFGQGTRLTVV.

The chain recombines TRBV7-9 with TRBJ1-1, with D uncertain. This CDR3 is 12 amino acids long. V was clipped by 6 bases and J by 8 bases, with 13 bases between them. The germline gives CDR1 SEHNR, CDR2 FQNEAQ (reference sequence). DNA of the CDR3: TGTGCCAGCAGTCTCTATGGCAGGGAAGCTTTCTTT. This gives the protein CASSLYGREAFF. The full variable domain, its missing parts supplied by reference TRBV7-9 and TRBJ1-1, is DTGVSQNPRHKITKRGQNVTFRCDPISEHNRLYWYRQTLGQGPEFLTYFQNEAQLEKSRLLSDRFSAERPKGSFSTLEIQRTEQGDSAMYLCASSLYGREAFFGQGTRLTVV.

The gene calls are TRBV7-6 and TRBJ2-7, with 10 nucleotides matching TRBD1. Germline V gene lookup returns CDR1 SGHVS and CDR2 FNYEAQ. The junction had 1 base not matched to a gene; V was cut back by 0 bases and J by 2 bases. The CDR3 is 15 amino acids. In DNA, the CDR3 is TGTGCCAGCAGCTTAGCAGGGACAGGGGCCTACGAGCAGTACGTC. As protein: CASSLAGTGAYEQYV.

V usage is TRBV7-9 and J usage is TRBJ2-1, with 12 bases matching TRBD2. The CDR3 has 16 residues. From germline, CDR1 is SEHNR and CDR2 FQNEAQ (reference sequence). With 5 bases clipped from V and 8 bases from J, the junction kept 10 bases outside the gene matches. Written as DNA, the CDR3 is TGTGCCAGCAGCCGACTAGCGGGGGACCTTATGGATGAGCAGTTCTTC. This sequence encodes CASSRLAGDLMDEQFF.

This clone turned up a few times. CDR3 loop: CASTAGNNYGYTF. DNA of the CDR3: TGCGCCAGCACAGCCGGGAATAACTATGGCTACACCTTC. The chain recombines TRBV5-1 with TRBJ1-2; D uncertain. Germline CDR1 reads SGHRS; CDR2 reads YFSETQ. Trimming pared 6 bases from V and 1 base from J, leaving 10 bases between. The CDR3 is 13 amino acids.

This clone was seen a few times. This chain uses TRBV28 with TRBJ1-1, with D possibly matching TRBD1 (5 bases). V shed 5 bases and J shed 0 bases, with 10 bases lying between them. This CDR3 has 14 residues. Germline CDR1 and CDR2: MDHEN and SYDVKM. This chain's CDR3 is CASSPPGVNTEAFF. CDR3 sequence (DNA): TGTGCCAGCAGTCCCCCGGGGGTGAACACTGAAGCTTTCTTT.

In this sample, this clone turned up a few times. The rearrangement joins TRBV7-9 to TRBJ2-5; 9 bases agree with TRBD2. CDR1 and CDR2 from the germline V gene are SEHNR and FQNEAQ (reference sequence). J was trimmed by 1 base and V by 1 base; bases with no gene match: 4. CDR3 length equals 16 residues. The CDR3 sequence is CASSLDAGGGQETQYF. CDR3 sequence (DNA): TGTGCCAGCAGCTTAGACGCGGGGGGGGGCCAAGAGACCCAGTACTTC.

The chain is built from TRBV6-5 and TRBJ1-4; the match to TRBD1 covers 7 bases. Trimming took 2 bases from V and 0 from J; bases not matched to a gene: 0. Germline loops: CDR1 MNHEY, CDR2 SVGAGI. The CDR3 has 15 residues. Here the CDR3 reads CASSYGTATNEKLFF. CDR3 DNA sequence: TGTGCCAGCAGTTACGGGACAGCAACTAATGAAAAACTGTTTTTT.

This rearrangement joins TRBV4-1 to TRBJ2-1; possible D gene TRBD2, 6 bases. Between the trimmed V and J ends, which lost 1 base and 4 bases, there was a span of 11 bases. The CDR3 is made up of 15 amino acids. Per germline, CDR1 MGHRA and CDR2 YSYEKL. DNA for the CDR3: TGCGCCAGCAGCCAAGGGGCGGGACGATACAATGAGCAGTTCTTC. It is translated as CASSQGAGRYNEQFF.

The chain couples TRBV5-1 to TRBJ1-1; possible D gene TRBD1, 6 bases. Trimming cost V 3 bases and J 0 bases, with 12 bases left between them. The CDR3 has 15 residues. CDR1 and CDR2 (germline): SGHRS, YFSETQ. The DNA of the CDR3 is TGCGCCAGCAGCTCGGGGACATTACTGAACACTGAAGCTTTCTTT. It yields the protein CASSSGTLLNTEAFF.

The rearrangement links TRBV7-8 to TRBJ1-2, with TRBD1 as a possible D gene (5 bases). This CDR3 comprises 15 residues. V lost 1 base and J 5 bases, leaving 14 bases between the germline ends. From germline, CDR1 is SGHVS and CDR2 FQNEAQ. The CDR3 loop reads CASSLGGGEGYGYTF. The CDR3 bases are TGTGCCAGCAGCTTAGGTGGGGGGGAGGGATATGGCTACACCTTC.

The CDR3 is CASSPGFVNEKLFF. The CDR3 DNA follows: TGTGCCAGCAGCCCGGGGTTTGTTAATGAAAAACTGTTTTTT. This chain joins TRBV9 and TRBJ1-4; D is unclear. The ends were cut back, 4 bases at V and 4 bases at J, with 11 bases in the middle. Germline CDR1 reads SGDLS; CDR2 reads YYNGEE. This CDR3 has 14 residues.

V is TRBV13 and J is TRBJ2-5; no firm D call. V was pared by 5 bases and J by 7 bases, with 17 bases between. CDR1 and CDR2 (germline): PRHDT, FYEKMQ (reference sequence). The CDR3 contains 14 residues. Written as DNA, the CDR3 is TGTGCCAGCAGCCCTATGCTCCCCCCGGGGACCCAGTACTTC. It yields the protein CASSPMLPPGTQYF.

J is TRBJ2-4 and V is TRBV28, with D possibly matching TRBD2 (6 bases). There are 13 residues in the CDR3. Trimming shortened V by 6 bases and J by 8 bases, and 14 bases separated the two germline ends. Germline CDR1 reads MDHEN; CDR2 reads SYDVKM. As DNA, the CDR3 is TGTGCCAGCAGGCCGGGGGAGGTGGACATTCAGTACTTC. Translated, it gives CASRPGEVDIQYF.

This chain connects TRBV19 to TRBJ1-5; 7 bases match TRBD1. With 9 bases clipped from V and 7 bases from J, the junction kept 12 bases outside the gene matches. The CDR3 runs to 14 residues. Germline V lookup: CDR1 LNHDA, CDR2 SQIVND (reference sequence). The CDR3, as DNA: TGTGCCAGCGCCGGGACAGACGCTTCGCAGCCCCAGCATTTT. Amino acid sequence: CASAGTDASQPQHF.

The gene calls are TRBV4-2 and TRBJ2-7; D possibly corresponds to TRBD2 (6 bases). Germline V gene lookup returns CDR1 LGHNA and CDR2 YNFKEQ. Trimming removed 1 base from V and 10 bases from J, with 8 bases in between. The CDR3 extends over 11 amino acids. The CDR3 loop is CASSQGGVQYF. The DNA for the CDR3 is TGTGCCAGCAGCCAAGGGGGGGTACAGTACTTC.

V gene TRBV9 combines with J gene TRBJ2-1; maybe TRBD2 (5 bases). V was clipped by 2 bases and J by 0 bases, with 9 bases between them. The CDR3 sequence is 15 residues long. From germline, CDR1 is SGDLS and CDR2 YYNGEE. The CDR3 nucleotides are TGTGCCAGCAGCGTGGGAGCAAGCTCCTACAATGAGCAGTTCTTC. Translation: CASSVGASSYNEQFF.

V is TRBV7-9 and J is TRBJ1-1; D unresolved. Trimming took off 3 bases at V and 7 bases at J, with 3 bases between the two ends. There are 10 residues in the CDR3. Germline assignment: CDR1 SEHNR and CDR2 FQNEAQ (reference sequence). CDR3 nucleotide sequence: TGTGCCAGCAGCTTTAGTGAAGCTTTCTTT. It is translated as CASSFSEAFF.

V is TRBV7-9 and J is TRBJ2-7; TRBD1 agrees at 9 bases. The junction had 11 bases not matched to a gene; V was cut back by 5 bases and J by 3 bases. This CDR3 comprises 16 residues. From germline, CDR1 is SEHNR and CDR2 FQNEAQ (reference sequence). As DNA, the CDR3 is TGTGCCAGCAGCGTTACGGGGACAGGGTACGGCTACGAGCAGTACTTC. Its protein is CASSVTGTGYGYEQYF.

CDR3 residues: CASSPDPGLEQFF. In DNA, the CDR3 is TGTGCCAGCAGCCCCGACCCGGGACTCGAGCAGTTCTTC. J is TRBJ2-1 and V is TRBV11-3, with a weak D call TRBD2 (6 bases). Germline CDR1 and CDR2: SGHNT and YENEEA. The CDR3 runs to 13 residues. Trimming pared 5 bases from V and 10 bases from J, leaving 15 bases between.

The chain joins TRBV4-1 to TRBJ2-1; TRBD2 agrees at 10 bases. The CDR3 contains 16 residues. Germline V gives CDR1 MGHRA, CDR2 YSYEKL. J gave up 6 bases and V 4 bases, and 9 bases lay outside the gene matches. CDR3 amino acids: CASSLMSAGGPNEQFF. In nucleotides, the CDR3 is TGCGCCAGCAGCCTCATGTCAGCGGGAGGGCCCAATGAGCAGTTCTTC.

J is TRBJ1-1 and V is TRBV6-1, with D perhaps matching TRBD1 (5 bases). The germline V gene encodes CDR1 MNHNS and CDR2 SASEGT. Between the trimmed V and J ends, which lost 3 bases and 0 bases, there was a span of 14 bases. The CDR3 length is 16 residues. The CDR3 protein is CASSDVQGIMNTEAFF. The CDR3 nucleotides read TGTGCCAGCAGTGACGTCCAGGGTATAATGAACACTGAAGCTTTCTTT.

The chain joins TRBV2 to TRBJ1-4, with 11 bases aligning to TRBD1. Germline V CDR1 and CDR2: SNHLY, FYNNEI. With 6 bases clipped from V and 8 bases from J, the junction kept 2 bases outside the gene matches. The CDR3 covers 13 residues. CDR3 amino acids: CASSGTGGEKLFF. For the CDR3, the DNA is TGTGCCAGCAGCGGGACAGGGGGGGAAAAACTGTTTTTT.

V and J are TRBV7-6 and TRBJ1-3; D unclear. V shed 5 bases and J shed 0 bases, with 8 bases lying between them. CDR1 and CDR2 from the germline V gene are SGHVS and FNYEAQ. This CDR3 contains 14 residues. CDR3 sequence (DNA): TGTGCCAGCAGCCCGGGTCCCTCTGGAAACACCATATATTTT. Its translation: CASSPGPSGNTIYF.

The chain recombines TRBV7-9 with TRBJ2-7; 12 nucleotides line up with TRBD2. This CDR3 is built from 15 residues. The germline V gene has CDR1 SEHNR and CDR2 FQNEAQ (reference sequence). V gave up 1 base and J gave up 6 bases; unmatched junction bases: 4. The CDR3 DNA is TGTGCCAGCAGCTTAGGGACTAGCGGGAACGTCGAGCAGTACTTC. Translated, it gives CASSLGTSGNVEQYF.

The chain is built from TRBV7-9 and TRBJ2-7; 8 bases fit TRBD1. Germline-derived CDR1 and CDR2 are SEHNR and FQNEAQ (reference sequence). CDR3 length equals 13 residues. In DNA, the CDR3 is TGTTCCAGCAGCTTAGGACAGGGCTACGAGCAGTACGTC. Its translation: CSSSLGQGYEQYV.

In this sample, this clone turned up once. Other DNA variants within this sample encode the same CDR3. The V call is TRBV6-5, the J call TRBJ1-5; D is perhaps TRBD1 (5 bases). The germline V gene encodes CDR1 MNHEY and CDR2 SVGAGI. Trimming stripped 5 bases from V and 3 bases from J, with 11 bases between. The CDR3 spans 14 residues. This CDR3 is CASSPGSSNQPQHF. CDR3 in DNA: TGTGCCAGCAGTCCAGGGTCCTCCAATCAGCCCCAGCATTTT.

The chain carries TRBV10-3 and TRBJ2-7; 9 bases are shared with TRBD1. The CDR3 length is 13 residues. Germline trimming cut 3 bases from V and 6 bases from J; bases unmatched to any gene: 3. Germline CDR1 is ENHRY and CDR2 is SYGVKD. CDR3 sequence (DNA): TGTGCCATCAGTGACCCGGACAGGGGCGAGCAGTACGTC. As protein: CAISDPDRGEQYV.

CDR3 protein: CASSLAPGQGGKLFF. In DNA form, the CDR3 reads TGTGCCAGCAGTTTAGCGCCGGGACAGGGGGGAAAACTGTTTTTT. This sequence joins TRBV5-5 and TRBJ1-4; 11 bases are a match to TRBD1. Germline loops: CDR1 SGHKS, CDR2 YYEKEE (reference sequence). CDR3 length: 15 amino acids. The trim removed 5 bases at V and 10 bases at J, leaving 10 bases unmatched.

In DNA, the CDR3 is TGTGCCAGCAGTACCGGGACAGCGGAATACGAGCAGTACTTC. Translated: CASSTGTAEYEQYF. The chain has TRBV28 and TRBJ2-7; 7 nucleotides match TRBD1. The V gene end was trimmed by 5 bases and the J gene end by 4 bases; junction bases not matched to a gene: 8. The CDR3 totals 14 residues. Germline V lookup: CDR1 MDHEN, CDR2 SYDVKM.